The sequence of this T cell receptor beta chain was determined in a study of shared clonotypes between healthy human individuals. Measured with immunoSEQ multiplex PCR; TCRdb has only the in-frame clones, and not every one. The sample lists roughly 480,000 clones, 70% to 80% seen once, with approximately 12% in the top ten. Study-wide results and caveats: The expectation was that sequencing depth would affect clonotype sharing among donors.

The germline CDR1 and CDR2 sequences are LNHDA and SQIVND (reference sequence). V trimming: 0 bases; J trimming: 6 bases; junction bases outside the gene matches: 4. The CDR3 covers 14 residues. Regarding this clone: The antigen is not known.

This receptor was taken from a woman between 40 and 55 years old in good health. Some clones in this sample may be carry-over from other donors' samples. What was sequenced was PBMCs. The J gene is TRBJ2-5, the V gene TRBV19; 7 nucleotides agree with TRBD2. Written as DNA, the CDR3 is TGTGCCAGTAGTATAGATCGGGGGGACCAGACCCAGTACTTC. As protein: CASSIDRGDQTQYF.